The present T cell receptor (beta chain) was sequenced within a study of beta chain features in type 1 diabetes. Sequenced material consisted of expressed TCRB transcripts (all of the isolated RNA was reverse transcribed). Produced via immunoSEQ multiplex PCR; TCRdb's table is partial and in-frame only. In the table there are 450,000 to 550,000 clones, over 25% of which are singletons. The CDR3 sequence is 13 residues long. The germline V gene encodes CDR1 SGHNT and CDR2 YYREEE (reference sequence). Trimming removed 0 bases at V and 6 bases at J, with 10 bases between. Study-level findings and limits: A potential PCR bias toward shorter templates would be equal in patient and control samples.

As for this clone: Its antigen remains unknown.

The sample consisted of naive CD4+ T cells from blood. V usage is TRBV5-4 and J usage is TRBJ2-7; D gene unclear. This sequence originates from a man aged 18 to 30 in good health. In DNA, the CDR3 is TGTGCCAGCAGCTTGGACACCCTTGCCGAGCAGTACTTC. The encoded protein is CASSLDTLAEQYF.